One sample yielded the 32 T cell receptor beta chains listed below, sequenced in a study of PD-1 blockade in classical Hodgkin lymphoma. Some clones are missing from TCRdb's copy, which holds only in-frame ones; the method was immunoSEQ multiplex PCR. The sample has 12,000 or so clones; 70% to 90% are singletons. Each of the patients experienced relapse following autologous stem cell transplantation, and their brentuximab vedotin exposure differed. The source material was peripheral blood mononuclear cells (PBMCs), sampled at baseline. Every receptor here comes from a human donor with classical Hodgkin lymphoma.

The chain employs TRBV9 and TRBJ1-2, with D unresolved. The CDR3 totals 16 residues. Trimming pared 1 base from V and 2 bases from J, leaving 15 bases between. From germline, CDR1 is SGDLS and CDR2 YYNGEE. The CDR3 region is CASSVFPVGANYGYTF. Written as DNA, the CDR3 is TGTGCCAGCAGCGTATTCCCGGTGGGAGCGAACTATGGCTACACCTTC.

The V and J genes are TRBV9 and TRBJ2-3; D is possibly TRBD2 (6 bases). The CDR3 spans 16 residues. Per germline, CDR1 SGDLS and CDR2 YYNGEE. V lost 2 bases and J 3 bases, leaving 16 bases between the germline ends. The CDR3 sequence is CASSVRWGLLTDTQYF. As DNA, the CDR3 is TGTGCCAGCAGCGTTAGGTGGGGACTCCTAACAGATACGCAGTATTTT.

CDR3 coding DNA: TGTGCCAGCAGTACAGGCGGGACTAATGAAAAACTGTTTTTT. This gives the protein CASSTGGTNEKLFF. The V gene is TRBV27, the J gene TRBJ1-4; tentatively, D is TRBD1 (5 bases). The CDR3 runs 14 residues. Germline V gene sequence: CDR1 MNHEY, CDR2 SMNVEV (reference sequence). V was pared by 5 bases and J by 2 bases, with 9 bases between. Looking up the rest from reference TRBV27 and TRBJ1-4 gives the full variable domain: EAQVTQNPRYLITVTGKKLTVTCSQNMNHEYMSWYRQDPGLGLRQIYYSMNVEVTDKGDVPEGYKVSRKEKRNFPLILESPSPNQTSLYFCASSTGGTNEKLFFGSGTQLSVL.

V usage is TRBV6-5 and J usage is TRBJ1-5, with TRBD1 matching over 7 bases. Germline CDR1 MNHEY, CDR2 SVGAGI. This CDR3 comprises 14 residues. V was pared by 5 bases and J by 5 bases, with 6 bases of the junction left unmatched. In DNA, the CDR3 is TGTGCCAGCAGTCCGGGACAGACATATCAGCCCCAGCATTTT. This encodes CASSPGQTYQPQHF.

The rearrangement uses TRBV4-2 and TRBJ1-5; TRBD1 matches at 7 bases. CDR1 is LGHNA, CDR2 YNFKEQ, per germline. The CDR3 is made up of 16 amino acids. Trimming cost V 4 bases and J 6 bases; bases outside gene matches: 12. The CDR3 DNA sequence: TGTGCCAGCAGCCCCAATCCCGGGACAGAATTTCAGCCCCAGCATTTT. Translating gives CASSPNPGTEFQPQHF.

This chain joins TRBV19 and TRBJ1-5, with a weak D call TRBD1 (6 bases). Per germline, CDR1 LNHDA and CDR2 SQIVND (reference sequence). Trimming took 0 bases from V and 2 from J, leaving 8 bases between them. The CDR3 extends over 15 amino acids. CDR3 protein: CASSIERQGNQPQHF. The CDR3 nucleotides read TGTGCCAGTAGTATAGAGAGACAGGGCAATCAGCCCCAGCATTTT.

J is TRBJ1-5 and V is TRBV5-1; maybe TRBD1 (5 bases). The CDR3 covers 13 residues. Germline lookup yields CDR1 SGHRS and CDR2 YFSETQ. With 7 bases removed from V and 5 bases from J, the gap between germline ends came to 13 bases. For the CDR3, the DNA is TGCGCCAGCTCCACTGAGGGGCATCAGCCCCAGCATTTT. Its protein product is CASSTEGHQPQHF.

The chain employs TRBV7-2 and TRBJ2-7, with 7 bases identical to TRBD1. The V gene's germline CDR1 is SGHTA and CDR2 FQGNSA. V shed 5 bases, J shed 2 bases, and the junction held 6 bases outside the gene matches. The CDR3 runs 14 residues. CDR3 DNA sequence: TGTGCCAGCAGCCTCTCCGGGACAGCCTACGAGCAGTACTTC. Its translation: CASSLSGTAYEQYF.

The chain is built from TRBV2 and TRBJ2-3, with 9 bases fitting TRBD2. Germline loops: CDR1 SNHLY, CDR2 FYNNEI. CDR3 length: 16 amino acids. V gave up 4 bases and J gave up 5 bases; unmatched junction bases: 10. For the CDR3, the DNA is TGTGCCAGCAGTGGTAGCGGGAGAGAATGGGGAGATACGCAGTATTTT. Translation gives CASSGSGREWGDTQYF.

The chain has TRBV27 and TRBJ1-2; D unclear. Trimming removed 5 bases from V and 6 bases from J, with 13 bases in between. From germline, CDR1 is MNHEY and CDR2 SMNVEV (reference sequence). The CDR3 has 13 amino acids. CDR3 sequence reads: CASSPRPRHGYTF. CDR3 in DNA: TGTGCCAGCAGTCCCCGACCCCGACATGGCTACACCTTC.

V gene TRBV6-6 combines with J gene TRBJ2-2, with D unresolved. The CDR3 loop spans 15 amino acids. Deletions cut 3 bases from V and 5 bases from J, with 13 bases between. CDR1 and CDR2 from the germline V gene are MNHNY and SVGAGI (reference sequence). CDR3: CASSYREEATGELFF. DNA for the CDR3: TGTGCCAGCAGTTATAGGGAAGAGGCGACCGGGGAGCTGTTTTTT.

The CDR3 coding sequence is TGCAGCGCCCCCGCTAGCGGGAGTCTCACCGGGGAGCTGTTTTTT. Its translation is CSAPASGSLTGELFF. V gene TRBV29-1 combines with J gene TRBJ2-2; the match to TRBD2 covers 10 bases. The CDR3 totals 15 residues. The ends lost 7 bases at V and 4 bases at J; junction bases unmatched: 9. Germline V CDR1 and CDR2: SQVTM, ANQGSEA.

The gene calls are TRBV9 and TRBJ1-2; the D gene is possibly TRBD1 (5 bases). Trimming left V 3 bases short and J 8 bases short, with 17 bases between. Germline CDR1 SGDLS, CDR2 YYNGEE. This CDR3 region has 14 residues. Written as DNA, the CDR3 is TGTGCCAGCAGCGCAGGGTTTGCCCCCAAGGGCTACACCTTC. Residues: CASSAGFAPKGYTF. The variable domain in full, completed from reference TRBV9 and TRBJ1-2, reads DSGVTQTPKHLITATGQRVTLRCSPRSGDLSVYWYQQSLDQGLQFLIQYYNGEERAKGNILERFSAQQFPDLHSELNLSSLELGDSALYFCASSAGFAPKGYTFGSGTRLTVV.

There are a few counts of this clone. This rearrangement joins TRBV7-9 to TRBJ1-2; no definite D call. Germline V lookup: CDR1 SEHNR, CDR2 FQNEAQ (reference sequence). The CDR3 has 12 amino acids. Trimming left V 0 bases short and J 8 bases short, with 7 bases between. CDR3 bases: TGTGCCAGCAGCTTAGCGATTATGGGCTACACCTTC. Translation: CASSLAIMGYTF.

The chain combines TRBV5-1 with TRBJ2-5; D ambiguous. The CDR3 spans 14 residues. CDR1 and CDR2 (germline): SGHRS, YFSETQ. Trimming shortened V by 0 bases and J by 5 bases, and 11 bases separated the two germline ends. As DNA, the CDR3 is TGCGCCAGCAGCTTGGGGCTTAGGCCGGAGACCCAGTACTTC. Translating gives CASSLGLRPETQYF.

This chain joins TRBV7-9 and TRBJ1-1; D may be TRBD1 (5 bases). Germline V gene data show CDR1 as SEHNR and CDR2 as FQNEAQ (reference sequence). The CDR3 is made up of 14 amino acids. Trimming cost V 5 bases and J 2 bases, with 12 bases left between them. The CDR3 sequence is CASSAGTGNTEAFF. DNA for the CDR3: TGTGCCAGCAGCGCAGGGACGGGTAACACTGAAGCTTTCTTT.

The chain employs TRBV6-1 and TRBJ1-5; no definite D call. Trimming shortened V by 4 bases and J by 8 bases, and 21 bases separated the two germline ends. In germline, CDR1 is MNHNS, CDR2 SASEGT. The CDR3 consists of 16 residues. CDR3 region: CASSVSGAALSEPQHF. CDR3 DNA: TGTGCCAGCAGTGTATCGGGCGCGGCTTTGAGTGAGCCCCAGCATTTT.

The chain's CDR3 is CASSLSRTSGISGPYEQYF. CDR3 DNA sequence: TGTGCCAGCAGCTTGTCCAGGACTAGCGGGATCTCGGGTCCCTACGAGCAGTACTTC. This chain links TRBV5-6 with TRBJ2-7; TRBD2 matches 12 bases. The CDR3 is 19 amino acids. J gave up 2 bases and V 1 base, and 13 bases lay outside the gene matches. In germline, CDR1 is SGHDT, CDR2 YYEEEE.

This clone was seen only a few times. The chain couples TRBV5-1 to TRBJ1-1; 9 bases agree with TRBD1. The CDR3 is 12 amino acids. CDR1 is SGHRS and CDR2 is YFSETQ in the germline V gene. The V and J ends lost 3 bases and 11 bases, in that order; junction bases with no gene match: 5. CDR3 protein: CASSYGQGRAFF. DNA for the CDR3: TGCGCCAGCAGCTACGGACAGGGGAGGGCTTTCTTT.

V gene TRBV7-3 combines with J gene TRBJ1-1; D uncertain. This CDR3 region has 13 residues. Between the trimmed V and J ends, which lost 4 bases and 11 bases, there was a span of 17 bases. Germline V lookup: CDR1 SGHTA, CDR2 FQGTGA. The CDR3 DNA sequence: TGTGCCAGCAGCTCAAATCCGGGCGTACCCGCTTTCTTT. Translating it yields CASSSNPGVPAFF.

The CDR3 loop reads CASGLRARNTGELFF. The CDR3 bases are TGTGCTAGTGGTTTAAGGGCAAGGAACACCGGGGAGCTGTTTTTT. The chain employs TRBV12-5 and TRBJ2-2; D gene uncertain. V lost 3 bases, J lost 1 base, and 9 bases lay in between. Germline lookup yields CDR1 LGHNT and CDR2 FRNRAP. The CDR3 is made up of 15 amino acids.

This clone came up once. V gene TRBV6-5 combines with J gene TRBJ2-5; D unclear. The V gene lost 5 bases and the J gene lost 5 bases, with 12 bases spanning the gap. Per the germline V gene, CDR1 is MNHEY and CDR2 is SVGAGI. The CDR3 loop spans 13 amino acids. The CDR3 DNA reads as TGTGCCAGCAGTCCCCTAGTAGGCGAGACCCAGTACTTC. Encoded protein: CASSPLVGETQYF.

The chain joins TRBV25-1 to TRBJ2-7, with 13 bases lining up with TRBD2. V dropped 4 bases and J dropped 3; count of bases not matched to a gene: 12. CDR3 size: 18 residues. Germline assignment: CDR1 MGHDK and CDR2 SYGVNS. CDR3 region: CASSARSTSGRASYEQYF. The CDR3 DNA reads TGTGCCAGCAGTGCCCGTTCAACTAGCGGGAGGGCCAGCTACGAGCAGTACTTC.

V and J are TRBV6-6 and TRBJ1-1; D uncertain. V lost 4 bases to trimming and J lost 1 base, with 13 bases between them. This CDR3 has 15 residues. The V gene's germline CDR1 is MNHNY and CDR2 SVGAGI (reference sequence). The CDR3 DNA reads TGTGCCAGCAGTTTCTCAGCAGGACCGAACACTGAAGCTTTCTTT. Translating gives CASSFSAGPNTEAFF.

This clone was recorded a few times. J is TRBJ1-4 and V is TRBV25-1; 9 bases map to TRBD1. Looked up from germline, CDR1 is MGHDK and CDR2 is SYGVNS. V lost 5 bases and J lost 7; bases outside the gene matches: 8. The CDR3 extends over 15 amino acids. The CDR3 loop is CASSPPGTGSEKLFF. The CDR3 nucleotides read TGTGCCAGCAGTCCTCCCGGGACAGGGTCTGAAAAACTGTTTTTT.

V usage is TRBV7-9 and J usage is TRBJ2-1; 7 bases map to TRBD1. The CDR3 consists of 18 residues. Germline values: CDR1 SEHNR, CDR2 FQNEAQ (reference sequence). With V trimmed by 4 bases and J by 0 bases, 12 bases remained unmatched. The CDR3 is CASSSLQGLTSSYNEQFF. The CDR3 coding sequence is TGTGCCAGCAGCTCGTTACAGGGGCTAACCAGCTCCTACAATGAGCAGTTCTTC.

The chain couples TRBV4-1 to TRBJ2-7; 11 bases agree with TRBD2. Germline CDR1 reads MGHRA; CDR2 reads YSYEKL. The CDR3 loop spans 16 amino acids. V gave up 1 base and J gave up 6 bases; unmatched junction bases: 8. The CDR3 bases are TGCGCCAGCAGCCAAGGGGCTAGCGGGAGGCCTGGCGAGCAGTACTTC. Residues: CASSQGASGRPGEQYF.

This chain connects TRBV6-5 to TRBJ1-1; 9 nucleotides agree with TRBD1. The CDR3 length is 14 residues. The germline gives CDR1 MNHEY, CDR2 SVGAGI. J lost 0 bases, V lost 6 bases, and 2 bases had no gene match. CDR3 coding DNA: TGTGCCAGCAGAGGACAGGGGCTGAACACTGAAGCTTTCTTT. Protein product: CASRGQGLNTEAFF.

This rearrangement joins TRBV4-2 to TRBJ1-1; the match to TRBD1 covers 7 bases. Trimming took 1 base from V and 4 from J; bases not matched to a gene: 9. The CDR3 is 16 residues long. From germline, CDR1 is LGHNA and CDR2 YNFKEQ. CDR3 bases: TGTGCCAGCAGCCAAGTCAACAGGGGCACGGGCACTGAAGCTTTCTTT. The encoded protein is CASSQVNRGTGTEAFF.

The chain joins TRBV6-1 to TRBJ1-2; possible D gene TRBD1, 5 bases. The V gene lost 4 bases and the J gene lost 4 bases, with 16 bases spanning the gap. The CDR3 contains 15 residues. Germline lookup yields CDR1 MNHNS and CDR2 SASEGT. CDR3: CASSVPGGGPYGYTF. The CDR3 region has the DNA TGTGCCAGCAGTGTACCCGGGGGGGGTCCCTATGGCTACACCTTC.

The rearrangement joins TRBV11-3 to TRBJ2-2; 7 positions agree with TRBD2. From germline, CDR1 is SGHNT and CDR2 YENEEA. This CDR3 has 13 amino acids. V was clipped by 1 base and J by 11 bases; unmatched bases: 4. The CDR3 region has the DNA TGTGCCAGCAGCTTAGGATCGGGGGGAGAGCTGTTTTTT. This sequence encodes CASSLGSGGELFF.

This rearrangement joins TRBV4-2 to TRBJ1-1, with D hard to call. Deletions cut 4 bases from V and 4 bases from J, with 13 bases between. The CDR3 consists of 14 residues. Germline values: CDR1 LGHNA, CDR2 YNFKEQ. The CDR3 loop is CASSPEGEGTEAFF. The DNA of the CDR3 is TGTGCCAGCAGCCCGGAGGGAGAGGGCACTGAAGCTTTCTTT.